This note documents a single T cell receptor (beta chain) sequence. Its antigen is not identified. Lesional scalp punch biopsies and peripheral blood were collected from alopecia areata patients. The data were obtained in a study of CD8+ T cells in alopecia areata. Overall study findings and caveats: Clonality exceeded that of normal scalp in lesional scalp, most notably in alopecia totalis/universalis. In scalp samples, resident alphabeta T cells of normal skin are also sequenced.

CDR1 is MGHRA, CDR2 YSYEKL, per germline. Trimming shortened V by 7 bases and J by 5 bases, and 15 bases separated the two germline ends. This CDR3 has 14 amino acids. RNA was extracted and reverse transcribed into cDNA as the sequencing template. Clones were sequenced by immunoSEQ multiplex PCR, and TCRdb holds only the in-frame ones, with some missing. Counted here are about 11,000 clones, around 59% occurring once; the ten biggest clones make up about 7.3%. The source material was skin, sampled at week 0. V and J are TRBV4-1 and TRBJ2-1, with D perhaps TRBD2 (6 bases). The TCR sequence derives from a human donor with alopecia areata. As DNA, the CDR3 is TGCGCCAGCACCCGGGGGTTAGGGAACAATGAGCAGTTCTTC. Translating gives CASTRGLGNNEQFF.